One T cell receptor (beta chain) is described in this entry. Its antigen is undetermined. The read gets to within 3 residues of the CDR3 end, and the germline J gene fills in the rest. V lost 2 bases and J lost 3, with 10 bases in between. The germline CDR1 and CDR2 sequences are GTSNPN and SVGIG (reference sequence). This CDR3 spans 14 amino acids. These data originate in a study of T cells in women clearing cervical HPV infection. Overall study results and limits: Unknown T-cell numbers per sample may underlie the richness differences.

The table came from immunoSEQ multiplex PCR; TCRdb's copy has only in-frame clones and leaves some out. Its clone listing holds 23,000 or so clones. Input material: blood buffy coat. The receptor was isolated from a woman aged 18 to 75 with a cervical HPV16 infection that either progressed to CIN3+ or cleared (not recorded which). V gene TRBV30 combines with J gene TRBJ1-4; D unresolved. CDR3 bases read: TGTGCCTGGAGTCTCGGCGGGTCTAATGAAAAA. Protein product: CAWSLGGSNEK. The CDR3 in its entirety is CAWSLGGSNEKLFF.